A selection of T cell receptor beta chains follows, all from one sample in a study of T cell repertoires in cytomegalovirus infection. These receptors have no known antigen. TCRdb redid the calling of the reads with MiXCR, one entry per CDR3 protein. Of around 750,000 distinct CDR3 sequences in the sample, over 25% were seen once. The source material was cultured CD8+ T cells from PBMCs, sampled from culture after CMV antigen stimulation. These receptors came from a human donor in good health (CMV status not recorded). Some clones in this sample may be carry-over from other donors' samples. Each CDR3 is given with its conserved first and last residue. The D gene is left open where the match is weak. Clone size is given for some rows only: seen once, a few or many times, or a class if the clone is expanded.

D,J,V,size,DNA,CDR3
TRBD1,TRBJ1-1,TRBV7-8,.,TGTGCCAGCACCCCAGGGGGTCCACGTACTGAAGCTTTCTTT,CASTPGGPRTEAFF
TRBD1,TRBJ2-7,TRBV7-8,.,TGTGCCAGCAGCCTAGGGTGGGGGACAGGAACCTACGAGCAGTACTTC,CASSLGWGTGTYEQYF
.,TRBJ1-1,TRBV6-6,.,TGTGCCAGCAGTTACGACTGGCAGGGCACTGAAGCTTTCTTT,CASSYDWQGTEAFF
.,TRBJ1-1,TRBV7-8,.,TGTGCCAGCTCGTCGGTGGAACCTGAAGCTTTCTTT,CASSSVEPEAFF
.,TRBJ1-2,TRBV12-3/TRBV12-4,few,TGTGCCAGCAGTTTAAACCACAACTATGGCTACACCTTC,CASSLNHNYGYTF
.,TRBJ2-3,TRBV6-5,.,TGTGCCAGCAGTTACTTCCCGACCAGGGCCGATACGCAGTATTTT,CASSYFPTRADTQYF
TRBD2,TRBJ2-3,TRBV2,.,TGTGCCAACCTAGCGGCAGATACGCAGTATTTT,CANLAADTQYF
TRBD2,TRBJ2-1,TRBV28,.,TGTGCCAGCAGCAAATTAGCGGGGGCCCCCTACAATGAGCAGTTCTTC,CASSKLAGAPYNEQFF
TRBD1,TRBJ1-1,TRBV7-3,.,TGTGCCAGCAGCTATGCACGACGTCACGGGGGACAGCTGAACACTGAAGCTTTCTTT,CASSYARRHGGQLNTEAFF
TRBD2,TRBJ2-3,TRBV5-6,.,TGTGCCAGCAGCGATACTAGCGGGGGGCGAGAAGGCACAGATACGCAGTATTTT,CASSDTSGGREGTDTQYF
.,TRBJ2-3,TRBV29-1,.,TGCAGCGTTGGGCACGGGTCCCCTGTCACAGATACGCAGTATTTT,CSVGHGSPVTDTQYF
.,TRBJ1-2,TRBV27,.,TGTGCCAGCAGCAGAATAGGTCTAGGCTACACCTTC,CASSRIGLGYTF
TRBD2,TRBJ2-1,TRBV4-2,.,TGTGCCAGCAGCCAAGCAGCTCGGACTAGTAAAGACAATGAGCAGTTCTTC,CASSQAARTSKDNEQFF
TRBD1,TRBJ1-2,TRBV7-6,.,TGTGCCAACAGCTCCGGGACAGGGGGCTATGGCTACACCTTC,CANSSGTGGYGYTF
.,TRBJ2-7,TRBV7-6,.,TGTGCCAGCAGCGGTCCCGGGACTTCGAGGGACGAGCAGTACTTC,CASSGPGTSRDEQYF
.,TRBJ2-2,TRBV19,once,TGTGCCAGTAGTCTTTCGCAGAGACGGGAGCTGTTTTTT,CASSLSQRRELFF
.,TRBJ2-5,TRBV7-6,few,TGTGCCAGCAGCGTAGGGCTGGAGTATGAGACCCAGTACTTC,CASSVGLEYETQYF
TRBD2,TRBJ2-1,TRBV29-1,few,TGCAGCGTTGAGCTGGGAGGGTCCTACAATGAGCAGTTCTTC,CSVELGGSYNEQFF
TRBD1,TRBJ2-3,TRBV6-1,.,TGTGCCAGCGGGACAGGCATAGATACGCAGTATTTT,CASGTGIDTQYF
.,TRBJ2-5,TRBV6-5,.,TGTGCCAGCAGGCTGAACAGTGGGGAGACCCAGTACTTC,CASRLNSGETQYF
.,TRBJ2-5,TRBV5-6,few,TGTGCCAGCAGCTTGACCCTAGCCGATGAGACCCAGTACTTC,CASSLTLADETQYF
.,TRBJ1-1,TRBV5-6,few,TGTGCCAGCAGCTTCGGCACAGGAGGCTCTGAAGCTTTCTTT,CASSFGTGGSEAFF
.,TRBJ2-3,TRBV6-6,.,TGTGCCAACAGGGCGGGGCTCACAGATACGCAGTATTTT,CANRAGLTDTQYF
.,TRBJ1-2,TRBV7-9,.,TGTGCCAGCACCCAACAGGGCTATGGCTACACCTTC,CASTQQGYGYTF
TRBD2,TRBJ2-5,TRBV6-1,.,TGTGCCAGCCGGAGGGCTAGCGGGTTCCCTGGGGAGACCCAGTACTTC,CASRRASGFPGETQYF
TRBD2,TRBJ2-1,TRBV23-1,.,TGCGCCAGCAGTCAATCCGGGGGGAGGGGAGCGGATGAGCAGTTCTTC,CASSQSGGRGADEQFF
.,TRBJ2-7,TRBV27,many,TGTGCCAGCAGTTCGACGGGGGAGCAGTACTTC,CASSSTGEQYF
.,TRBJ2-1,TRBV14,once,TGTGCCAGCAGCCCCCGGGACAAGCACTACAATGAGCAGTTCTTC,CASSPRDKHYNEQFF
TRBD1,TRBJ2-1,TRBV11-2,few,TGTGCCAGCAGTGAACAGGGGAGCCCCTACAATGAGCAGTTCTTC,CASSEQGSPYNEQFF
TRBD1,TRBJ1-2,TRBV6-5,few,TGTGCCAGCAGGAGACGGGACAGCCGTAACTATGGCTACACCTTC,CASRRRDSRNYGYTF
.,TRBJ2-1,TRBV28,.,TGTGCCAGCAGTTTATCTCTTCCTGAGCAGTTCTTC,CASSLSLPEQFF
.,TRBJ2-1,TRBV7-2,many,TGTGCCAGCAGCTTAGCGCCCCGGGGCCGACCAGAGGAGCAGTTCTTC,CASSLAPRGRPEEQFF
.,TRBJ1-2,TRBV7-8,few,TGTGCCAGCAGCTTTACGAGGGCAGATGGCTACACCTTC,CASSFTRADGYTF
.,TRBJ1-1,TRBV27,many,TGTGCCAGCAGTTTACAAGAAAACACTGAAGCTTTCTTT,CASSLQENTEAFF
.,TRBJ2-1,TRBV29-1,.,TGCAGCGTTGCGACTAGTGGCGCGGGTGAGCAGTTCTTC,CSVATSGAGEQFF
.,TRBJ1-2,TRBV12-3/TRBV12-4,few,TGTGCCAGCAGTTTAGCGCGGAGGGGAATGTACTATGGCTACACCTTC,CASSLARRGMYYGYTF
TRBD1,TRBJ2-6,TRBV6-6,.,TGTGCCAGCAGTCATTTGCCCTGGGGACAGCCGGTAAAGGGGGCCAACGTCCTGACTTTC,CASSHLPWGQPVKGANVLTF
.,TRBJ1-5,TRBV5-6,.,TGTGCCAGCAGCTCGGGGGCAGTCTCATGGGATCAGCCCCAGCATTTT,CASSSGAVSWDQPQHF
.,TRBJ2-1,TRBV25-1,.,TGTGCCAGCAGGACCGAGGCAGGGGCCTACAATGAGCAGTTCTTC,CASRTEAGAYNEQFF
.,TRBJ2-5,TRBV7-9,many,TGTGCCAGCAGCTTAGGTGGCCCTCAAGAGACCCAGTACTTC,CASSLGGPQETQYF
.,TRBJ2-7,TRBV27,few,TGTGCCAGCAGGGGGCCCTACGAGCAGTACTTC,CASRGPYEQYF
.,TRBJ2-7,TRBV6-6,.,TGTGCCAGCAGTTACTTAGGGGGGCCAGACGAGCAGTACTTC,CASSYLGGPDEQYF
.,TRBJ2-1,TRBV15,.,TGTGCCACCAGCAGAGACGGGGAGGGGGTCTACAATGAGCAGTTCTTC,CATSRDGEGVYNEQFF
TRBD2,TRBJ2-5,TRBV12-3/TRBV12-4,few,TGTGCCAGCAGCTTTCTAGCGGGGGGGATGGAAGAGACCCAGTACTTC,CASSFLAGGMEETQYF
TRBD1,TRBJ1-1,TRBV19,.,TGTGCCAGTAGGATCGACAGGGGCACTGAAGCTTTCTTT,CASRIDRGTEAFF
.,TRBJ2-4,TRBV27,.,TGTGCCAGCAGTTTATGGGGGGACGCCCTCAAAAACATTCAGTACTTC,CASSLWGDALKNIQYF
.,TRBJ2-3,TRBV14,once,TGTGCCAGCAGCCAAGTTGCAGGGACTAGCACAGATACGCAGTATTTT,CASSQVAGTSTDTQYF
.,TRBJ1-2,TRBV27,.,TGTGCCCCTGGGGGGAGTAACTATGGCTACACCTTC,CAPGGSNYGYTF
TRBD1,TRBJ1-1,TRBV7-6,few,TGTGCCAGCAGCTCCATATACAGGGGAGGCACTGAAGCTTTCTTT,CASSSIYRGGTEAFF
.,TRBJ2-5,TRBV12-3/TRBV12-4,few,TGTGCCAGCAGCGGTAGGGACCAAGAGACCCAGTACTTC,CASSGRDQETQYF
.,TRBJ1-4,TRBV6-6,.,TGTGCCAGCAGTCCTACCCTTTTTAGTGAAAAACTGTTTTTT,CASSPTLFSEKLFF
.,TRBJ1-1,TRBV7-9,.,TGTGCCAGCAGCTTAGCTCCGGGTTCCACTGAAGCTTTCTTT,CASSLAPGSTEAFF
TRBD2,TRBJ2-5,TRBV6-6,.,TGTGCCAGCACTTTGACTAGCGGGCAAGAGACCCAGTACTTC,CASTLTSGQETQYF
.,TRBJ1-2,TRBV6-2/TRBV6-3,.,TGTGCCAGCAGTTACGCCCCAGGGATTCCTAACTATGGCTACACCTTC,CASSYAPGIPNYGYTF
TRBD2,TRBJ2-5,TRBV12-3/TRBV12-4,.,TGTGCCAGTAGTCATAGCGGGGGGGGTGCGGAGACCCAGTACTTC,CASSHSGGGAETQYF